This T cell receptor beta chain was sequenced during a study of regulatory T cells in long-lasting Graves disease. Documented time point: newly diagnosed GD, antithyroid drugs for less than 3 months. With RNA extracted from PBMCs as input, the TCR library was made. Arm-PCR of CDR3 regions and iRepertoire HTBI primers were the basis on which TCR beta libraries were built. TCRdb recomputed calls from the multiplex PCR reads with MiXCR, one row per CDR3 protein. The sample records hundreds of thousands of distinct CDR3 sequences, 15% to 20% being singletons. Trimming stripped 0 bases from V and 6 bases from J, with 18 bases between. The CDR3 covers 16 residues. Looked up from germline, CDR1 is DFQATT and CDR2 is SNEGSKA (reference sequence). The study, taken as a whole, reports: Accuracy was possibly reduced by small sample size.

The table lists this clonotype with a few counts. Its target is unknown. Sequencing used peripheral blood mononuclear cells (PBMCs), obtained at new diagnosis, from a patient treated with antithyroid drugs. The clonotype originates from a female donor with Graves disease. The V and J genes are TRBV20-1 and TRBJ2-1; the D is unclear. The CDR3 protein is CSARDPQHPSGNEQFF. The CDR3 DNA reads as TGCAGTGCTAGAGATCCCCAGCACCCTTCGGGCAATGAGCAGTTCTTC.